This T cell receptor (beta chain) was found in a study of blood T cell repertoires in COVID-19. The overall study: The analysed material was cDNA or gDNA that came from T cells, B-cell-depleted T cells, or PBMCs.

Authors' analysis steps: How many nucleated cells were present was estimated from reference gene primer amplification. Data came from immunoSEQ multiplex PCR; TCRdb stores just in-frame clones and leaves some out. That table gives V, J and clone size, and the DNA gave D and trimming. Of over 45,000 clones in the sample, approximately 90% were seen once. V lost 4 bases to trimming and J lost 5 bases, with 14 bases between them. CDR1 and CDR2 from the germline V gene are SNHLY and FYNNEI. The CDR3 runs to 14 residues. The origin of this receptor is a woman aged 60-70 years with active COVID-19. The source material was peripheral blood. This chain links TRBV2 with TRBJ1-1, with TRBD1 as a possible D gene (6 bases). CDR3 in DNA: TGTGCCAGCAGTGGGGGCAGGGGTAATACTGAAGCTTTCTTT. This gives the protein CASSGGRGNTEAFF. Complete variable domain (other parts from reference TRBV2 and TRBJ1-1): EPEVTQTPSHQVTQMGQEVILRCVPISNHLYFYWYRQILGQKVEFLVSFYNNEISEKSEIFDDQFSVERPDGSNFTLKIRSTKLEDSAMYFCASSGGRGNTEAFFGQGTRLTVV.